These T cell receptor beta chains were read from a single sample in a study of CD8 T cells in ankylosing spondylitis. TCRdb independently ran MiXCR on the 5' RACE reads; one entry per CDR3 protein. The table records hundreds of thousands of distinct CDR3 sequences, roughly 24% of them present only once. Sequencing was performed on blood, either unsorted or a sorted T cell fraction (not recorded which). Receptors originate from a male donor with ankylosing spondylitis or in good health (not recorded which). Both conserved end residues are part of each CDR3. D genes are given only for firm matches. A clone size is listed for some rows: how often the clone was seen (once, few, many), or a class if it is expanded.

v_call,j_call,clone_size,d_call,cdr3_aa,cdr3_nt
TRBV5-1,TRBJ2-1,many,-,CASSLGQLSYNEQFF,TGCGCCAGCAGCTTGGGACAGCTCTCCTACAATGAGCAGTTCTTC
TRBV12-3/TRBV12-4,TRBJ2-2,few,TRBD2,CASSTGTSGYTGELFF,TGTGCCAGCAGTACTGGGACTAGCGGTTACACCGGGGAGCTGTTTTTT
TRBV29-1,TRBJ1-2,-,TRBD1,CSVEGETGINYGYTF,TGCAGCGTTGAAGGGGAGACAGGGATAAACTATGGCTACACCTTC
TRBV7-9,TRBJ2-7,many,-,CASSLASASYEQYF,TGTGCCAGCAGCTTAGCGTCAGCGAGCTACGAGCAGTACTTC
TRBV2,TRBJ2-1,few,-,CASSEEGRSSYNEQFF,TGTGCCAGCAGTGAAGAGGGCAGGAGTTCCTACAATGAGCAGTTCTTC
TRBV10-3,TRBJ1-1,many,TRBD1,CAISEPTGRSTEAFF,TGTGCCATCAGTGAGCCGACAGGGAGAAGTACTGAAGCTTTCTTT
TRBV15,TRBJ2-2,many,-,CATSRDTNTGELFF,TGTGCCACCAGCAGGGACACGAACACCGGGGAGCTGTTTTTT
TRBV5-5,TRBJ2-1,many,TRBD2,CATNPGRGLTYNEQFF,TGTGCCACCAATCCGGGGAGGGGCCTAACCTACAATGAGCAGTTCTTC
TRBV18,TRBJ2-1,few,-,CASSPLTSYNEQFF,TGTGCCAGCTCACCCCTTACCTCCTACAATGAGCAGTTCTTC
TRBV10-3,TRBJ2-7,many,-,CAISESSQSSYEQYF,TGTGCCATCAGTGAGTCGAGTCAGAGCTCCTACGAGCAGTACTTC
TRBV15,TRBJ1-5,many,-,CATSRDYGHRPISNQPQHF,TGTGCCACCAGCAGAGATTATGGGCACAGACCTATTAGCAATCAGCCCCAGCATTTT
TRBV5-1,TRBJ2-7,-,-,CASSPRVGVYEQYF,TGCGCCAGCAGCCCCCGGGTAGGAGTCTACGAGCAGTACTTC
TRBV20-1,TRBJ2-1,many,-,CSATRGEQFF,TGCAGTGCTACCCGTGGTGAGCAGTTCTTC
TRBV5-1,TRBJ2-2,-,-,CASSLRSATRGTGELFF,TGCGCCAGCAGCTTGAGATCCGCGACTCGAGGCACCGGGGAGCTGTTTTTT
TRBV12-3/TRBV12-4,TRBJ2-2,-,-,CASSPQLVNTGELFF,TGTGCCAGCAGTCCACAGCTAGTGAACACCGGGGAGCTGTTTTTT
TRBV15,TRBJ1-1,-,-,CATSRDRQTEAFF,TGTGCCACCAGCAGAGATCGCCAGACTGAAGCTTTCTTT
TRBV20-1,TRBJ2-5,few,TRBD2,CSAGRDGKETQYF,TGCAGTGCTGGGAGGGATGGCAAAGAGACCCAGTACTTC
TRBV10-2,TRBJ2-1,many,TRBD2,CASSERSDSGGQFF,TGCGCCAGCAGTGAACGTTCGGACAGCGGGGGGCAGTTCTTC
TRBV20-1,TRBJ2-7,-,-,CSARPDPAYEQYF,TGCAGTGCTAGACCGGACCCGGCCTACGAGCAGTACTTC
TRBV5-1,TRBJ2-1,many,TRBD2,CASSAGGPGNEQFF,TGCGCCAGCAGTGCGGGAGGGCCAGGGAATGAGCAGTTCTTC
TRBV5-1,TRBJ2-7,-,-,CASSLMTGYEQYF,TGCGCCAGCAGCTTAATGACAGGCTACGAGCAGTACTTC
TRBV20-1,TRBJ2-5,few,-,CSARGRETQYF,TGCAGTGCTAGAGGTCGGGAGACCCAGTACTTC
TRBV6-1,TRBJ2-3,-,TRBD1,CASSGDRVPDTQYF,TGTGCCAGCAGTGGGGACAGGGTTCCAGATACGCAGTATTTT
TRBV12-3/TRBV12-4,TRBJ2-5,few,TRBD2,CASSARLAGGRETQYF,TGTGCCAGCAGTGCCCGACTAGCGGGAGGTCGTGAGACCCAGTACTTC
TRBV9,TRBJ2-7,-,TRBD2,CASSVEPSGRALHF,TGTGCCAGCAGCGTAGAACCTAGCGGGAGGGCCCTTCACTTC
TRBV7-2,TRBJ1-5,-,-,CASSLRGDQPQHF,TGTGCCAGCAGCTTAAGGGGTGATCAGCCCCAGCATTTT
TRBV19,TRBJ2-3,-,-,CATSFWAGRHTDTQYF,TGTGCCACCTCGTTTTGGGCAGGTCGGCACACAGATACGCAGTATTTT
TRBV4-2,TRBJ2-6,-,-,CASSAEVSGANVLTF,TGTGCCAGCAGCGCGGAGGTCTCTGGGGCCAACGTCCTGACTTTC
TRBV12-3/TRBV12-4,TRBJ1-1,many,TRBD1,CASSRTGRNTEAFF,TGTGCCAGCAGTAGGACAGGAAGGAACACTGAAGCTTTCTTT
TRBV7-2,TRBJ2-3,-,TRBD2,CASSLASGSFDTQYF,TGTGCCAGCAGCTTAGCTAGCGGGAGTTTCGATACGCAGTATTTT
TRBV7-3,TRBJ2-1,many,TRBD2,CASSSIPAGVGEQFF,TGTGCCAGCAGCTCGATTCCAGCGGGAGTGGGCGAGCAGTTCTTC
TRBV5-1,TRBJ2-7,once,-,CASSLGSGIHEQYF,TGCGCCAGCAGCTTGGGGTCCGGGATACACGAGCAGTACTTC
TRBV6-5,TRBJ1-5,many,TRBD1,CASSYSHRGNQPQHF,TGTGCCAGCAGTTACTCCCACAGGGGAAATCAGCCCCAGCATTTT
TRBV12-3/TRBV12-4,TRBJ2-5,-,-,CASSSKAGAETQYF,TGTGCCAGCAGTTCCAAGGCGGGCGCAGAGACCCAGTACTTC
TRBV5-1,TRBJ2-3,-,-,CASSLQGLDTQYF,TGCGCCAGCAGCTTACAAGGACTGGATACGCAGTATTTT
TRBV5-1,TRBJ2-1,many,TRBD2,CASSLTYTSVGQFF,TGCGCCAGCAGCTTGACCTATACTAGCGTAGGGCAGTTCTTC
TRBV29-1,TRBJ2-7,-,-,CSVASRLGYEQYF,TGCAGCGTTGCCTCCCGGCTAGGCTACGAGCAGTACTTC
TRBV7-2,TRBJ1-5,few,-,CASSFYGNQPQHF,TGTGCCAGCAGCTTCTATGGGAATCAGCCCCAGCATTTT
TRBV5-5,TRBJ1-4,-,-,CASSVRDAATNEKLFF,TGTGCCAGCAGCGTACGGGACGCTGCAACTAATGAAAAACTGTTTTTT
TRBV18,TRBJ2-1,medium-sized,-,CASSPLRDSEQFF,TGTGCCAGCTCACCACTGCGGGATTCTGAGCAGTTCTTC
TRBV15,TRBJ1-2,many,-,CATSREWDRLTLF,TGTGCCACCAGCAGAGAGTGGGACCGCCTAACCCTCTTC
TRBV23-1,TRBJ2-2,-,-,CASSHLHMRTPGAVFF,-
TRBV20-1,TRBJ2-5,many,-,CSARGRSFGETQYF,TGCAGTGCCAGAGGCAGGTCCTTCGGGGAGACCCAGTACTTC
TRBV21-1,TRBJ1-1,many,-,CASRWTGTMNTEAFF,TGTGCCAGCCGGTGGACAGGAACCATGAACACTGAAGCTTTCTTT
TRBV20-1,TRBJ1-1,-,-,CSATGAFF,TGCAGTGCGACTGGGGCTTTCTTT
TRBV20-1,TRBJ2-5,few,-,CSARDGEGSPYF,TGCAGTGCTAGAGATGGCGAGGGGTCTCCGTACTTC